This note documents a single TCR beta chain sequence. Its specificity is unknown. The sample comes from a study of graft-versus-host responses after intestinal transplantation. About the research overall: Each recipient received a multivisceral, liver-intestinal, or isolated intestinal graft. Recipients across the board were started on anti-thymocyte globulin induction, then kept on tacrolimus and steroids for approximately three years. Whole-study findings and limits: Marrow from the recipient contained GvH clones, some of which had appeared first in ileum or blood.

Sequenced by immunoSEQ multiplex PCR; TCRdb stores in-frame clones only, minus some. The table shows about 85,000 clones, with approximately 82% occurring only once. The CDR3 is 14 amino acids. Germline CDR1 reads SGHRS; CDR2 reads YFSETQ. With 0 bases removed from V and 4 bases from J, the gap between germline ends came to 10 bases. The rearrangement joins TRBV5-1 to TRBJ1-1; possibly TRBD1 for D (6 bases). This clonotype originated in a human donor who received an intestinal transplant. Specimen: unstimulated CD4+ T cells sorted from spleen or lymph node cells, collected before intestinal transplant. CDR3 sequence (DNA): TGCGCCAGCAGCTTGGAAGGGGGTACCACTGAAGCTTTCTTT. Its translation: CASSLEGGTTEAFF. Supplemented by reference TRBV5-1 and TRBJ1-1, the full variable domain reads KAGVTQTPRYLIKTRGQQVTLSCSPISGHRSVSWYQQTPGQGLQFLFEYFSETQRNKGNFPGRFSGRQFSNSRSEMNVSTLELGDSALYLCASSLEGGTTEAFFGQGTRLTVV.